These 13 T cell receptor beta chains were all obtained from the same sample, sequenced in a study of cytomegalovirus exposure and HLA in healthy donors. The protocol was immunoSEQ multiplex PCR, while the TCRdb copy is restricted to in-frame clones and leaves out a portion. Among roughly 310,000 clones listed, 70% to 90% were seen once. The sequenced material came from PBMCs. Every receptor here comes from a man aged 30-40 years in good health and CMV-seronegative.

This sequence joins TRBV7-6 and TRBJ2-7, with 12 nucleotides matching TRBD2. With V trimmed by 1 base and J by 2 bases, 9 bases remained unmatched. The CDR3 is 18 residues long. In germline, CDR1 is SGHVS, CDR2 FNYEAQ. This CDR3 reads CASSLGPGLAGATYEQYF. Here the CDR3 DNA reads TGTGCCAGCAGCTTAGGCCCGGGACTAGCGGGTGCTACCTACGAGCAGTACTTC.

V is TRBV11-2 and J is TRBJ2-3; D remains ambiguous. There are 12 residues in the CDR3. Germline assignment: CDR1 SGHAT and CDR2 FQNNGV. V lost 3 bases and J 3 bases, leaving 4 bases between the germline ends. The CDR3, as DNA: TGTGCCAGCAGCTTCGGGACAGATACGCAGTATTTT. It codes for CASSFGTDTQYF.

This chain uses TRBV19 with TRBJ1-1; 8 bases map to TRBD1. CDR1 is LNHDA and CDR2 is SQIVND in the germline V gene (reference sequence). The length of the CDR3 is 15 residues. The V segment lost 5 bases and the J segment 1 base; nucleotides outside the gene matches: 6. For the CDR3, the DNA is TGTGCCAGTAGTGATTACAGGGGGGGGAACACTGAAGCTTTCTTT. Translating gives CASSDYRGGNTEAFF. The full variable domain, with the rest looked up from reference TRBV19 and TRBJ1-1, is DGGITQSPKYLFRKEGQNVTLSCEQNLNHDAMYWYRQDPGQGLRLIYYSQIVNDFQKGDIAEGYSVSREKKESFPLTVTSAQKNPTAFYLCASSDYRGGNTEAFFGQGTRLTVV.

The rearrangement joins TRBV18 to TRBJ2-7; TRBD1 matches at 11 bases. The germline CDR1 and CDR2 sequences are KGHSH and LQKENI. This CDR3 is built from 16 residues. V was clipped by 4 bases and J by 6 bases; unmatched bases: 11. The CDR3 loop is CASSRGGQGGRGEQYF. The CDR3 nucleotides read TGTGCCAGCTCACGAGGGGGACAGGGGGGTCGAGGCGAGCAGTACTTC.

V usage is TRBV4-1 and J usage is TRBJ1-1, with D hard to call. V lost 2 bases and J lost 7, with 11 bases in between. Per the germline V gene, CDR1 is MGHRA and CDR2 is YSYEKL. The CDR3 has 13 residues. The CDR3 DNA reads TGCGCCAGCAGCCAATTCTCAGGCAGTGAAGCTTTCTTT. It yields the protein CASSQFSGSEAFF.

V and J are TRBV4-1 and TRBJ1-6; D unresolved. CDR1 is MGHRA and CDR2 is YSYEKL in the germline V gene. CDR3 size: 14 residues. V lost 3 bases and J 6 bases, leaving 9 bases between the germline ends. CDR3 amino acids: CASSHGLFNSPLHF. The CDR3 nucleotides are TGCGCCAGCAGCCATGGACTATTTAATTCACCCCTCCACTTT.

The CDR3 protein is CASSRGQVQETQYF. The CDR3 DNA reads as TGTGCCAGCTCAAGGGGACAGGTCCAAGAGACCCAGTACTTC. The chain carries TRBV18 and TRBJ2-5, with 8 positions matching TRBD1. V was clipped by 5 bases and J by 1 base; unmatched bases: 3. Germline CDR1 and CDR2: KGHSH and LQKENI. This CDR3 region has 14 residues.

This CDR3 is CASSLGPRAEAFF. In DNA, the CDR3 is TGTGCCAGCAGTTTGGGGCCTAGGGCAGAAGCTTTCTTT. The rearrangement links TRBV27 to TRBJ1-1, with TRBD1 as a possible D gene (5 bases). The CDR3 is 13 residues long. Per germline, CDR1 MNHEY and CDR2 SMNVEV (reference sequence). Trimming shortened V by 3 bases and J by 8 bases, and 13 bases separated the two germline ends.

The gene calls are TRBV2 and TRBJ2-7; 8 bases match TRBD2. The V gene end was trimmed by 1 base and the J gene end by 0 bases; junction bases not matched to a gene: 2. This CDR3 has 15 amino acids. Germline-derived CDR1 and CDR2 are SNHLY and FYNNEI. DNA for the CDR3: TGTGCCAGCAGTGAAGGGCGGGGGGTCTCCTACGAGCAGTACTTC. It translates to CASSEGRGVSYEQYF.

This chain joins TRBV11-2 and TRBJ2-2; D remains ambiguous. Trimming stripped 1 base from V and 3 bases from J, with 6 bases between. Germline lookup yields CDR1 SGHAT and CDR2 FQNNGV. There are 14 residues in the CDR3. Written as DNA, the CDR3 is TGTGCCAGCAGCTTAGGCCAGTACACCGGGGAGCTGTTTTTT. Encoded protein: CASSLGQYTGELFF.

This chain joins TRBV9 and TRBJ1-2; 10 nucleotides align to TRBD1. V was clipped by 0 bases and J by 7 bases; unmatched bases: 6. From germline, CDR1 is SGDLS and CDR2 YYNGEE. This CDR3 has 15 residues. CDR3: CASSVAEGTGVGYTF. CDR3 DNA sequence: TGTGCCAGCAGCGTAGCCGAGGGGACAGGGGTTGGCTACACCTTC.

V gene TRBV9 combines with J gene TRBJ2-1; 9 positions match TRBD2. The length of the CDR3 is 15 residues. Germline V gene data show CDR1 as SGDLS and CDR2 as YYNGEE. The V gene end was trimmed by 4 bases and the J gene end by 7 bases; junction bases not matched to a gene: 9. The CDR3 region is CASSKEWLAGNEQFF. The DNA of the CDR3 is TGTGCCAGCAGCAAGGAGTGGCTAGCGGGGAATGAGCAGTTCTTC.

The chain uses TRBV10-1 and TRBJ2-7, with D possibly being TRBD2 (5 bases). Germline assignment: CDR1 WNHNN and CDR2 SYGVQD (reference sequence). This CDR3 is built from 15 residues. V was trimmed by 2 bases and J by 0 bases, leaving 11 bases between them. In DNA, the CDR3 is TGCGCCAGCAGTGAGGGGTCGGGAAGCTCCTACGAGCAGTACTTC. It codes for CASSEGSGSSYEQYF.